This paragraph reports one T cell receptor beta chain. Its antigen remains unidentified. Trimming stripped 0 bases from V and 10 bases from J, with 11 bases between. From germline, CDR1 is MGHDK and CDR2 SYGVNS. This CDR3 is 13 amino acids long. This sample is drawn from a study of cytomegalovirus exposure and HLA in healthy donors. The study ran its PCR with 60 Vbeta and 13 Jbeta primers. Produced via immunoSEQ multiplex PCR; TCRdb's table is partial and in-frame only. The sample includes approximately 100,000 clones, 74% of them seen just once. General study points: The study carried out a later analysis of TCR beta sequences. It associated about 15,000 of them with specific HLA alleles at a false discovery rate of 0.05. Previous analysis showed most TCR beta V segments were productive about 87% or about 30% of the time. A later analysis showed that HLA-associated TCR beta chains had undergone more clonal expansion than equally common others.

What was sequenced was PBMCs. This TCR was sampled from a human donor in good health. J is TRBJ2-3 and V is TRBV25-1, with D uncertain. The CDR3 sequence is CASSEYSHEAQYF. CDR3 DNA: TGTGCCAGCAGTGAATATTCCCACGAGGCGCAGTATTTT.